These 20 T cell receptor beta chains came from one sample sequenced in a study of T cells after yellow fever vaccination. One entry per CDR3 protein, called by TCRdb with MiXCR from the 5' RACE reads. The sample includes around 230,000 distinct CDR3 sequences, 6.7% of them seen just once. The sample here was CD4+ T cells sorted from PBMCs, taken on the day of the yellow fever booster vaccination. These receptor sequences come from a man aged 25 to 40 who received the YFV17D yellow fever vaccine.

There are many counts of this clonotype. At one boundary the junction diverges from the germline segment, which might be a read error. The V and J genes are TRBV5-1 and TRBJ2-3; TRBD2 matches 11 bases. Germline CDR1 is SGHRS and CDR2 is YFSETQ. CDR3 length equals 15 residues. The CDR3 DNA sequence: TGTGCCAGCAGCTTAGTAGCGGGAGGGACAGATACGCAGTATTTT. Residues: CASSLVAGGTDTQYF. The variable domain in full, completed from reference TRBV5-1 and TRBJ2-3, reads KAGVTQTPRYLIKTRGQQVTLSCSPISGHRSVSWYQQTPGQGLQFLFEYFSETQRNKGNFPGRFSGRQFSNSRSEMNVSTLELGDSALYLCASSLVAGGTDTQYFGPGTRLTVL.

This clonotype has more than one count but fewer than ten. The chain uses TRBV20-1 and TRBJ2-1, with D perhaps TRBD2 (5 bases). This CDR3 has 11 amino acids. The germline CDR1 and CDR2 sequences are DFQATT and SNEGSKA (reference sequence). V lost 4 bases, J lost 7 bases, and 8 bases lay in between. For the CDR3, the DNA is TGCAGTGCTATGAGGAGGAATGAGCAGTTCTTC. It yields the protein CSAMRRNEQFF.

This clonotype was observed a few times. This chain links TRBV4-2 with TRBJ2-1; 7 bases are a match to TRBD2. V shed 6 bases and J 0 bases; nucleotides not matched to a gene: 5. Germline V CDR1 and CDR2: LGHNA, YNFKEQ. The CDR3 sequence is 15 residues long. CDR3 bases: TGTGCCAGCAGACCACTAGCGACCTCCTACAATGAGCAGTTCTTC. As protein: CASRPLATSYNEQFF.

The chain joins TRBV18 to TRBJ1-5, with no clear D. V lost 2 bases and J lost 10, with 12 bases in between. Germline V gene data show CDR1 as KGHSH and CDR2 as LQKENI. CDR3 length: 13 amino acids. CDR3 nucleotides: TGTGCCAGCTCACCAACCCAAATCGAACCCCAGCATTTT. It specifies CASSPTQIEPQHF.

V usage is TRBV11-1 and J usage is TRBJ2-1; 12 bases fit TRBD1. Germline V gene lookup returns CDR1 SGHAT and CDR2 FQDESV (reference sequence). After removal of 3 bases from V and 10 bases from J, the junction contained 19 bases not matched to a gene. CDR3 length equals 19 residues. In nucleotides, the CDR3 is TGTGCCAGCAGCTTGGGCCTCTCCGGGACAGGGGGCAAGGACCCCGAGCAGTTCTTC. It codes for CASSLGLSGTGGKDPEQFF.

V usage is TRBV5-1 and J usage is TRBJ2-1, with TRBD1 identical over 11 bases. J gave up 12 bases and V 4 bases, and 12 bases lay outside the gene matches. Germline lookup yields CDR1 SGHRS and CDR2 YFSETQ. The CDR3 is 15 residues long. This CDR3 reads CASSPGQGGIYRQFF. For the CDR3, the DNA is TGCGCCAGCAGCCCGGGACAGGGGGGCATTTATCGGCAGTTCTTC.

This rearrangement joins TRBV14 to TRBJ2-1; D is ambiguous. The CDR3 length is 15 residues. The V end was cut by 4 bases, the J end by 0 bases, with 10 bases between. Germline V gene lookup returns CDR1 SGHDN and CDR2 FVKESK. The CDR3 is CASSLLVASYNEQFF. CDR3 nucleotides: TGTGCCAGCAGCCTACTGGTAGCCTCCTACAATGAGCAGTTCTTC.

V gene TRBV5-5 combines with J gene TRBJ2-7; 10 nucleotides agree with TRBD1. The CDR3 runs 15 residues. The ends lost 0 bases at V and 3 bases at J; junction bases unmatched: 3. Germline CDR1 is SGHKS and CDR2 is YYEKEE (reference sequence). CDR3 sequence (DNA): TGTGCCAGCAGCTTGGATGGACAGGGGGTCTACGAGCAGTACTTC. It translates to CASSLDGQGVYEQYF.

This clonotype was seen more than once but under ten times. This chain links TRBV29-1 with TRBJ2-7, with D maybe TRBD2 (6 bases). This CDR3 spans 13 amino acids. In germline, CDR1 is SQVTM, CDR2 ANQGSEA. V shed 8 bases and J shed 0 bases, with 14 bases lying between them. The CDR3 DNA reads as TGCAGCATTTGGGACTCCCGCTCCTACGAGCAGTACTTC. Encoded protein: CSIWDSRSYEQYF.

This clonotype appeared many times. This chain uses TRBV3-1 with TRBJ2-5; unclear D gene. CDR3 length: 13 residues. CDR1 is LGHDT, CDR2 YNNKEL, per germline (reference sequence). Between the trimmed V and J ends, which lost 7 bases and 5 bases, there was a span of 14 bases. CDR3 in amino acids: CASTQDLRETQYF. The CDR3 DNA is TGTGCCAGCACCCAGGACCTAAGGGAGACCCAGTACTTC.

The gene calls are TRBV7-2 and TRBJ2-3; D uncertain. The V and J ends lost 1 base and 4 bases respectively, with 6 bases between them. The CDR3 has 13 residues. Germline assignment: CDR1 SGHTA and CDR2 FQGNSA. The CDR3 loop reads CASSLVSSDTQYF. For the CDR3, the DNA is TGTGCCAGCAGCTTAGTTAGCTCAGATACGCAGTATTTT.

Ten or more counts support this clonotype. The rearrangement joins TRBV3-1 to TRBJ2-4; tentatively, D is TRBD1 (5 bases). V shed 4 bases and J shed 3 bases, with 16 bases lying between them. The CDR3 totals 16 residues. Germline V gene sequence: CDR1 LGHDT, CDR2 YNNKEL (reference sequence). The CDR3 DNA reads as TGTGCCAGCAGCCGGGGATACTTAACAGGCAAAAACATTCAGTACTTC. It codes for CASSRGYLTGKNIQYF.

This chain links TRBV6-2 or TRBV6-3 with TRBJ2-3; possibly TRBD2 for D (5 bases). Trimming took 2 bases from V and 2 from J, leaving 11 bases between them. Germline V lookup: CDR1 MNHEY, CDR2 SVGEGT. There are 15 residues in the CDR3. DNA for the CDR3: TGTGCCAGCAGTTACCAACTGGACTTCACAGATACGCAGTATTTT. Amino acid sequence: CASSYQLDFTDTQYF.

This clonotype was seen ten or more times. This rearrangement joins TRBV6-6 to TRBJ2-7, with unresolved D. CDR1 MNHNY and CDR2 SVGAGI come from the germline V gene (reference sequence). The CDR3 runs to 11 residues. Between the trimmed V and J ends, which lost 7 bases and 1 base, there was a span of 5 bases. The CDR3 reads CASTDSYEQYF. DNA of the CDR3: TGTGCCAGCACTGATTCCTACGAGCAGTACTTC.

CDR3 nucleotide sequence: TGTGCCAGCAGCCCTTCCCGGGACTCAGGGAGGTACAATGAGCAGTTCTTC. Protein sequence: CASSPSRDSGRYNEQFF. The V and J genes are TRBV7-2 and TRBJ2-1, with D perhaps matching TRBD2 (6 bases). V lost 5 bases, J lost 4 bases, and 21 bases lay in between. There are 17 residues in the CDR3. Germline CDR1 SGHTA, CDR2 FQGNSA.

Many counts were recorded for this clonotype. The chain is built from TRBV27 and TRBJ1-4; D is uncertain. The CDR3 runs to 14 residues. V shed 7 bases and J shed 8 bases, with 17 bases lying between them. In germline, CDR1 is MNHEY, CDR2 SMNVEV (reference sequence). CDR3 in DNA: TGTGCCAGCACCCAAGGAGGGAGGTCGGAAAAACTGTTTTTT. It encodes CASTQGGRSEKLFF.

This clonotype has at least ten counts. This sequence joins TRBV20-1 and TRBJ2-1; 10 bases align to TRBD2. The germline V gene encodes CDR1 DFQATT and CDR2 SNEGSKA (reference sequence). The CDR3 length is 16 residues. With V trimmed by 6 bases and J by 4 bases, 12 bases remained unmatched. The CDR3: CSATAPGLADYNEQFF. CDR3 nucleotides: TGCAGTGCCACGGCCCCTGGACTAGCGGATTACAATGAGCAGTTCTTC.

This clonotype was recorded a few times. The chain carries TRBV4-3 and TRBJ2-4, with D perhaps matching TRBD1 (5 bases). The CDR3 has 14 amino acids. Germline assignment: CDR1 LGHNA and CDR2 YSLEER. Trimming cost V 1 base and J 8 bases, with 12 bases left between them. This CDR3 is CASSQGTGRDIQYF. The CDR3, as DNA: TGCGCCAGCAGCCAAGGAACAGGACGAGACATTCAGTACTTC.

This clonotype was seen at least ten times. This rearrangement joins TRBV7-2 to TRBJ2-2, with a weak D call TRBD1 (5 bases). Germline assignment: CDR1 SGHTA and CDR2 FQGNSA. V lost 6 bases, J lost 4 bases, and 9 bases lay in between. The CDR3 spans 13 residues. CDR3 nucleotides: TGTGCCAGCAGAGGACAAGTCACCGGGGAGCTGTTTTTT. This encodes CASRGQVTGELFF.

V gene TRBV3-1 combines with J gene TRBJ2-1, with 16 bases that match TRBD2. Unmatched junction bases numbered 13, after V lost 0 bases and J lost 2 bases. Germline V lookup: CDR1 LGHDT, CDR2 YNNKEL (reference sequence). The CDR3 runs 22 residues. The CDR3 sequence is CASSQDPLGLAGGPQTYNEQFF. The CDR3 DNA follows: TGTGCCAGCAGCCAAGATCCCCTGGGACTAGCGGGAGGGCCTCAGACCTACAATGAGCAGTTCTTC.